Below, one T cell receptor (beta chain) is given with its context. Its antigen remains unknown. The donors, healthy Caucasians from Russia, were aged roughly 6 to 90. Peripheral blood samples of 9 to 10 milliliters were drawn from each donor. The sample is drawn from a study of blood T cells in healthy people across ages. Findings and caveats of the study: Researchers said unsorted PBMCs prevented a conclusive naive versus antigen-experienced comparison.

Primers used in a second PCR of roughly 6 to 12 cycles were a sample-barcoded 5' primer and a J-beta primer mix. Paired-end reads containing CDR3 totaled no fewer than 3 million for each sample. TCRdb reprocessed the 5' RACE reads via MiXCR and lists one record per CDR3 protein. The sample records 1.5 million to 2 million distinct CDR3 sequences, 40% to 55% being singletons. The receptor's source is a woman in her thirties or forties in good health. Specimen: blood.

CDR3 nucleotides: TGTGCCAGCAGCTTAAATTCGGTCTATAATTCACCCCTCCACTTT. As protein: CASSLNSVYNSPLHF. The chain employs TRBV7-3 and TRBJ1-6; D remains unclear. CDR1 and CDR2 (germline): SGHTA, FQGTGA. The CDR3 spans 15 residues. V lost 1 base and J 3 bases, leaving 7 bases between the germline ends.